This T cell receptor beta chain was identified in a study of cytomegalovirus exposure and HLA in healthy donors. Across the study: The study placed roughly four fifths of its roughly 430 genotyped donors in the Caucasian-associated ancestry cluster.

PCR employed 60 Vbeta and 13 Jbeta primers. TCRdb keeps only in-frame clones here, not all; method: immunoSEQ multiplex PCR. The profile shows 150,000 or so clones, around 77% of them singletons. Sequencing used PBMCs. The receptor was isolated from a woman in her thirties or forties in good health and CMV-seronegative.

The CDR3 DNA follows: TGCGCCAGCAGCCGGGGCGAGCAGGGGCGAATTAGCGGGAAGCGCAATGAGCAGTTCTTC. Protein product: CASSRGEQGRISGKRNEQFF. The V gene is TRBV4-1, the J gene TRBJ2-1; TRBD2 agrees at 8 bases. This CDR3 is 20 amino acids long. CDR1 MGHRA and CDR2 YSYEKL come from the germline V gene. Unmatched junction bases numbered 23, after V lost 4 bases and J lost 6 bases.